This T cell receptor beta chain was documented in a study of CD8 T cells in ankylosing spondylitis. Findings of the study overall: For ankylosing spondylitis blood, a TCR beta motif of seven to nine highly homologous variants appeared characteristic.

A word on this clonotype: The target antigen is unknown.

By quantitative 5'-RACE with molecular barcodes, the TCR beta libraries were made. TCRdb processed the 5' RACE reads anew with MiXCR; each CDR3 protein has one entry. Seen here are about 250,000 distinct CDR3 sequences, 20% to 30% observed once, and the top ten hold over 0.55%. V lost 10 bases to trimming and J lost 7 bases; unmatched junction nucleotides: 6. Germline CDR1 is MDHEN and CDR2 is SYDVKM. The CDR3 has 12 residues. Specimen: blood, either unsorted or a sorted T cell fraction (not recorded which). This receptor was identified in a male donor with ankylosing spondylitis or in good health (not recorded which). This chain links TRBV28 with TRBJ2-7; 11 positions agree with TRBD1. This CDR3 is CATGQGAGEQYF. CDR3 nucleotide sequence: TGTGCCACCGGACAGGGGGCGGGGGAGCAGTACTTC.